This T cell receptor (beta chain) was obtained from a study of blood T cells in healthy people across ages (dated by TCRdb to the mid-2010s). As for the study more broadly: In model experiments, template switching captured about one uniquely barcoded TCR beta cDNA molecule for every two T cells. To avoid experimental bias, donors of different ages were spread randomly across the sequencing lanes. Using deep sequencing normalized with unique cDNA molecular identifiers, the study measured how TCR beta repertoire diversity changes with age. Four age groups were formed from the donors: young (average approximately 15 years), middle-aged (just under 40), aged (more than 55) and long-lived (82). Using the same blood draw, the study looked at two additional independent replicas of 1 million unique cDNA reads for two donors, one aged 18 to 30 and the other aged 80 or older.

Receptor libraries were prepared by 5' RACE. TCRdb names Illumina HiSeq 2500 as the instrument used. A second PCR of about 6 to 11 cycles was performed with a sample-barcoded 5' primer and a J-beta primer mix. Each TCR beta cDNA molecule received a unique molecular identifier from a template-switch 5' adaptor carrying 12 random nucleotides. Each sample yielded at least 3 million CDR3-containing paired-end reads. First-strand cDNA synthesis was performed from all RNA using the Mint cDNA synthesis kit, with priming by a TRBC-specific oligonucleotide. All cDNA was treated with uracil-DNA glycosylase and then went through a first 18-cycle PCR with the universal primers M1SS and BC2_uni_R. The authors processed their data as follows. Each sample was normalized by randomly selecting 1 million high-quality reads, each carrying a distinct molecular identifier. Instead of being binned into consensus sequences, reads that shared molecular identifiers were thrown out. CDR3 identification, clonotype clustering and error correction used MiTCR with a Q25 quality threshold and the strictest error-elimination algorithm. A nonparametric unseen species model using Euler transformation provided a lower-bound estimate of total TCR beta diversity. The public reads were reprocessed in TCRdb via fastp at Q25 and MiXCR, keeping in-frame beta chains. CDR3 protein sequences are deduplicated, and each keeps its most common genes and DNA. For this entry, the V and J calls and clone size follow TCRdb and not the study's own pipeline. The sample has over 300,000 distinct CDR3 sequences on record, 50% to 60% of them singletons. The ten largest clones take up 45% to 60% of the sample.

Regarding this clonotype: Its antigen target is currently unknown. No per-base quality is available; no much larger clone lies one base away.

Broader findings and caveats from the paper: Bulk unsorted PBMC profiling prevented conclusive comparison of naive and antigen-experienced compartments. Compared with the aged group, the long-lived group had more naive CD4+ T cells, fewer expanded clones and increased TCR diversity, suggesting age selection. As age increased, observed TCR beta diversity per million T cells dropped in a roughly linear way, and a significant reduction was already evident by age about 40. The CMV infection status of donors was not known, potentially confounding age-related changes in expanded clonotypes. A strong correlation was found between observed TCR beta diversity and the percentage of naive T cells measured by flow cytometry. Total diversity estimates from one million sequenced T cells were considered lower bounds and underestimates.

The roughly 39 donors, aged about 6 to 95 years, were systemically healthy Caucasian individuals from Russia. Each donor gave approximately 9.4 milliliters of peripheral blood, drawn into EDTA-treated Vacutainer tubes. Ficoll-Paque density-gradient centrifugation was used to isolate PBMCs, with at least 7 million obtained per sample. Trizol reagent was used to extract total RNA from the PBMCs, yielding at least 5.5 micrograms per sample. The percentages of naive CD45RAhigh/CD27high T cells were determined by flow cytometry on a PBMC aliquot from every donor. Cut back by 6 bases and 0 bases, the V and J ends lie 12 bases apart. Including cysteine and phenylalanine, the CDR3 has 14 amino acids. Only the CDR3 region is kept as DNA, spanning 42 bases read in frame from base 1. CDR1 MNHEY and CDR2 SMNVEV were looked up in the germline V gene (reference sequence).

The clonotype comes from a man aged 55 to 70 in good health. Sequencing was carried out using blood. This sequence uses TRBV27 and TRBJ2-7; a tentative D call is TRBD1 (5 bases match). This receptor has the CDR3 CASRARGNSYEQYF. The nucleotide sequence reads TGTGCCAGCAGAGCTAGGGGAAACTCCTACGAGCAGTACTTC.